The 23 T cell receptor beta chains below come from one sample, sequenced in a study of CD8 T cells in ankylosing spondylitis. Overall study results and limits: Seemingly characteristic of ankylosing spondylitis blood was a TCR beta motif consisting of about 8 highly homologous variants.

Their antigens are not known. MiXCR, run by TCRdb on the 5' RACE reads, gives a single entry per CDR3 protein. Among hundreds of thousands of distinct CDR3 sequences, about 10% were seen once, and the ten largest hold about 0.5%. Sequenced: blood, either unsorted or a sorted T cell fraction (not recorded which). These receptor sequences come from a male donor with ankylosing spondylitis.

A few counts support this clonotype. This chain uses TRBV20-1 with TRBJ2-5; 9 bases line up with TRBD1. CDR1 and CDR2 from the germline V gene are DFQATT and SNEGSKA (reference sequence). With 6 bases clipped from V and 5 bases from J, the junction kept 10 bases outside the gene matches. The CDR3 is made up of 14 amino acids. Here the CDR3 DNA reads TGCAGTGCCATGACAGGGGGGGATTTCGAGACCCAGTACTTC. This codes for CSAMTGGDFETQYF.

The chain uses TRBV7-2 and TRBJ2-5; TRBD2 matches 10 bases. Germline V lookup: CDR1 SGHTA, CDR2 FQGNSA. V was clipped by 0 bases and J by 4 bases; unmatched bases: 5. The CDR3 length is 16 residues. The CDR3 sequence is CASSLAWLAGVETQYF. The CDR3 region has the DNA TGTGCCAGCAGCTTAGCCTGGCTAGCGGGGGTAGAGACCCAGTACTTC.

This clonotype was found a few times. The gene calls are TRBV6-5 and TRBJ2-2; D is uncertain. Germline values: CDR1 MNHEY, CDR2 SVGAGI. The CDR3 is 13 amino acids. Trimming removed 1 base at V and 3 bases at J, with 3 bases between. CDR3 protein: CASSYYHTGELFF. CDR3 DNA sequence: TGTGCCAGCAGTTACTATCACACCGGGGAGCTGTTTTTT.

This clonotype turned up a few times. The V gene is TRBV11-2, the J gene TRBJ2-2, with 14 bases lining up with TRBD2. The germline V gene encodes CDR1 SGHAT and CDR2 FQNNGV. With 5 bases clipped from V and 9 bases from J, the junction kept 5 bases outside the gene matches. This CDR3 is built from 15 residues. The chain's CDR3 is CASSPGTSGGRELFF. The CDR3 DNA reads as TGTGCCAGCAGCCCCGGGACTAGCGGGGGAAGGGAGCTGTTTTTT.

This clonotype was observed many times. V and J are TRBV20-1 and TRBJ2-7; weak D call: TRBD2 (5 bases). Germline V CDR1 and CDR2: DFQATT, SNEGSKA (reference sequence). The V gene lost 7 bases and the J gene lost 7 bases, with 14 bases spanning the gap. This CDR3 region has 11 residues. This CDR3 is CSVRFPGEQYF. The CDR3 region has the DNA TGCAGTGTCCGCTTCCCGGGAGAGCAGTACTTC.

This chain uses TRBV5-5 with TRBJ1-1, with D possibly being TRBD1 (5 bases). V was clipped by 4 bases and J by 8 bases, with 15 bases between them. Germline V gene sequence: CDR1 SGHKS, CDR2 YYEKEE (reference sequence). The CDR3 covers 13 residues. CDR3 sequence reads: CASSTTGFTEAFF. The CDR3 bases are TGTGCCAGCAGCACAACAGGTTTCACCGAAGCTTTCTTT.

The CDR3 bases are TGTGCCACCAGCAGGGTGGCAGACAACTATGGCTACACCTTC. It is translated as CATSRVADNYGYTF. The chain employs TRBV15 and TRBJ1-2; no clear D. The germline V gene has CDR1 LNHNV and CDR2 YYDKDF (reference sequence). The V and J ends lost 3 bases and 2 bases respectively, with 10 bases between them. The CDR3 has 14 residues. Full variable domain (outside the CDR3, taken from reference TRBV15 and TRBJ1-2): DAMVIQNPRYQVTQFGKPVTLSCSQTLNHNVMYWYQQKSSQAPKLLFHYYDKDFNNEADTPDNFQSRRPNTSFCFLDIRSPGLGDTAMYLCATSRVADNYGYTFGSGTRLTVV.

There are many counts of this clonotype. The rearrangement joins TRBV5-6 to TRBJ1-1; the D gene is possibly TRBD1 (6 bases). V shed 3 bases and J shed 4 bases, with 10 bases lying between them. CDR3 length: 13 residues. Germline V gene sequence: CDR1 SGHDT, CDR2 YYEEEE. CDR3 in amino acids: CASSSDSLTEAFF. CDR3 DNA sequence: TGTGCCAGCAGCTCGGACAGTCTCACTGAAGCTTTCTTT. Variable domain in full (rest from reference TRBV5-6 and TRBJ1-1): DAGVTQSPTHLIKTRGQQVTLRCSPKSGHDTVSWYQQALGQGPQFIFQYYEEEERQRGNFPDRFSGHQFPNYSSELNVNALLLGDSALYLCASSSDSLTEAFFGQGTRLTVV.

A few counts support this clonotype. The rearrangement uses TRBV7-2 and TRBJ2-2, with D unresolved. This CDR3 comprises 15 residues. Germline V lookup: CDR1 SGHTA, CDR2 FQGNSA. V was clipped by 4 bases and J by 5 bases, with 14 bases between them. The CDR3 DNA follows: TGTGCCAGCAGCTCCCTTTTAACGTGGACCGGGGAGCTGTTTTTT. Translated: CASSSLLTWTGELFF.

The V and J genes are TRBV30 and TRBJ2-7; 8 nucleotides agree with TRBD2. Losses at the gene ends were 4 bases for V and 0 bases for J; bases not matched to a gene: 17. This CDR3 spans 18 amino acids. Germline V gene data show CDR1 as GTSNPN and CDR2 as SVGIG (reference sequence). CDR3 nucleotides: TGTGCCTGGAAGCGGGGGCTCTATGGAACCCAGAGCTCCTACGAGCAGTACTTC. Translating it yields CAWKRGLYGTQSSYEQYF. The full variable domain, in which reference TRBV30 and TRBJ2-7 provide the parts outside the CDR3, is SQTIHQWPATLVQPVGSPLSLECTVEGTSNPNLYWYRQAAGRGLQLLFYSVGIGQISSEVPQNLSASRPQDRQFILSSKKLLLSDSGFYLCAWKRGLYGTQSSYEQYFGPGTRLTVT.

This clonotype was seen a handful of times. The chain couples TRBV12-5 to TRBJ2-2; no reliable D call. V lost 5 bases, J lost 0 bases, and 13 bases lay in between. Germline CDR1 is LGHNT and CDR2 is FRNRAP. The CDR3 totals 16 residues. The CDR3 region is CASGDDSRPNTGELFF. The CDR3, as DNA: TGTGCTAGTGGTGACGATAGCAGACCGAACACCGGGGAGCTGTTTTTT.

This clonotype was observed a handful of times. The chain recombines TRBV27 with TRBJ2-1; 9 nucleotides agree with TRBD1. V was clipped by 4 bases and J by 10 bases; unmatched bases: 2. CDR3 length equals 12 residues. The germline CDR1 and CDR2 sequences are MNHEY and SMNVEV (reference sequence). The CDR3 DNA follows: TGTGCCAGCAGTTCGACAGGGGGAGAGCAGTTCTTC. This sequence encodes CASSSTGGEQFF.

This clonotype appeared a few times. The V call is TRBV29-1, the J call TRBJ2-5, with D maybe TRBD2 (6 bases). This CDR3 spans 14 amino acids. V was pared by 1 base and J by 4 bases, with 13 bases between. Germline loops: CDR1 SQVTM, CDR2 ANQGSEA. CDR3 sequence (DNA): TGCAGCGTTGAAGTTGGAGGGGTGCGAGAGACCCAGTACTTC. It specifies CSVEVGGVRETQYF. Full variable domain (outside the CDR3, taken from reference TRBV29-1 and TRBJ2-5): SAVISQKPSRDICQRGTSLTIQCQVDSQVTMMFWYRQQPGQSLTLIATANQGSEATYESGFVIDKFPISRPNLTFSTLTVSNMSPEDSSIYLCSVEVGGVRETQYFGPGTRLLVL.

This clonotype was counted many times. The chain employs TRBV12-3 or TRBV12-4 and TRBJ1-5, with 9 bases that match TRBD1. The CDR3 is made up of 15 amino acids. V was clipped by 1 base and J by 3 bases; unmatched bases: 1. The CDR3: CASSLGQGDNQPQHF. CDR3 DNA: TGTGCCAGCAGTTTAGGACAGGGGGACAATCAGCCCCAGCATTTT.

This clonotype has a handful of counts. In DNA form, the CDR3 reads TGCGCCAGCAGCGGGGGACGGACGAGCTCTGGAAACACCATATATTTT. Amino acids: CASSGGRTSSGNTIYF. The chain is built from TRBV5-1 and TRBJ1-3, with a weak D call TRBD1 (5 bases). The CDR3 loop spans 16 amino acids. Between the trimmed V and J ends, which lost 4 bases and 0 bases, there was a span of 14 bases. CDR1 and CDR2 (germline): SGHRS, YFSETQ.

The chain has TRBV2 and TRBJ2-2, with 8 nucleotides matching TRBD1. The CDR3 consists of 14 residues. Germline V gene data show CDR1 as SNHLY and CDR2 as FYNNEI. Trimming at V came to 5 bases and at J to 6 bases, leaving 5 bases not matched to a gene. The CDR3 DNA reads as TGTGCCAGCAGTCCGCTGGGACAGGCCGGGGAGCTGTTTTTT. It specifies CASSPLGQAGELFF. Filled out from reference TRBV2 and TRBJ2-2, the complete variable domain reads EPEVTQTPSHQVTQMGQEVILRCVPISNHLYFYWYRQILGQKVEFLVSFYNNEISEKSEIFDDQFSVERPDGSNFTLKIRSTKLEDSAMYFCASSPLGQAGELFFGEGSRLTVL.

The sample holds a few counts of this clonotype. This chain connects TRBV5-6 to TRBJ1-2, with D possibly TRBD1 on 5 matching bases. In germline, CDR1 is SGHDT, CDR2 YYEEEE. V was cut by 0 bases and J by 4 bases, with 13 bases left in between. This CDR3 has 15 residues. CDR3 residues: CASSLAGRESYGYTF. The CDR3 DNA sequence: TGTGCCAGCAGCTTGGCAGGCAGGGAAAGCTATGGCTACACCTTC. Drawing the rest from reference TRBV5-6 and TRBJ1-2, the complete variable domain is DAGVTQSPTHLIKTRGQQVTLRCSPKSGHDTVSWYQQALGQGPQFIFQYYEEEERQRGNFPDRFSGHQFPNYSSELNVNALLLGDSALYLCASSLAGRESYGYTFGSGTRLTVV.

This clonotype was observed a handful of times. The J gene is TRBJ2-7, the V gene TRBV4-3; no firm D call. In germline, CDR1 is LGHNA, CDR2 YSLEER. The germline V and J ends were trimmed by 4 bases and 2 bases, with 12 bases remaining between them. The CDR3 sequence is 14 residues long. This chain's CDR3 is CASSRDIITYEQYF. CDR3 sequence (DNA): TGCGCCAGCAGCCGAGACATTATAACCTACGAGCAGTACTTC.

This clonotype showed up just a few times. The J gene is TRBJ2-7, the V gene TRBV18; D is uncertain. The CDR3 length is 13 residues. Germline values: CDR1 KGHSH, CDR2 LQKENI. Between the trimmed V and J ends, which lost 8 bases and 2 bases, there was a span of 13 bases. CDR3 sequence: CASTAAATYEQYF. CDR3 DNA sequence: TGTGCCAGCACCGCGGCCGCCACCTACGAGCAGTACTTC.

This clonotype was seen only a few times. The rearrangement links TRBV4-2 to TRBJ2-1; 11 bases are shared with TRBD2. Trimming took 1 base from V and 1 from J; bases not matched to a gene: 9. The germline CDR1 and CDR2 sequences are LGHNA and YNFKEQ. The CDR3 is 19 amino acids. The CDR3 nucleotides are TGTGCCAGCAGCCAAGTCCTAGCGGGGGGCGGGTCGTCCTACAATGAGCAGTTCTTC. As protein: CASSQVLAGGGSSYNEQFF.

This chain joins TRBV15 and TRBJ1-1; D unclear. The CDR3 contains 13 residues. CDR1 is LNHNV and CDR2 is YYDKDF in the germline V gene (reference sequence). V lost 2 bases to trimming and J lost 5 bases, with 9 bases between them. The CDR3 loop is CATSRIPATEAFF. The CDR3, as DNA: TGTGCCACCAGCAGAATCCCGGCGACTGAAGCTTTCTTT. Using reference TRBV15 and TRBJ1-1 for the parts outside the CDR3, the full variable domain is DAMVIQNPRYQVTQFGKPVTLSCSQTLNHNVMYWYQQKSSQAPKLLFHYYDKDFNNEADTPDNFQSRRPNTSFCFLDIRSPGLGDTAMYLCATSRIPATEAFFGQGTRLTVV.

The chain carries TRBV12-2 and TRBJ2-3; the table's D gene call, TRBD2, was not cross checked with the DNA. TRBV12-2 is termed a pseudogene. The CDR3 has 18 amino acids. CDR3 DNA: TGTGCAAGTCGCTTAGCGGATACTAGCGGGAGGGGGGCAGATACGCAGTATTTT. As protein: CASRLADTSGRGADTQYF.

The rearrangement uses TRBV7-2 and TRBJ2-3; D remains ambiguous. Trimming took 5 bases from V and 5 from J, leaving 14 bases between them. There are 14 residues in the CDR3. In germline, CDR1 is SGHTA, CDR2 FQGNSA. The CDR3, as DNA: TGTGCCAGCAGCCACCAGGTTGGCAAAGATACGCAGTATTTT. It encodes CASSHQVGKDTQYF. The full variable domain, its missing parts supplied by reference TRBV7-2 and TRBJ2-3, is GAGVSQSPSNKVTEKGKDVELRCDPISGHTALYWYRQSLGQGLEFLIYFQGNSAPDKSGLPSDRFSAERTGGSVSTLTIQRTQQEDSAVYLCASSHQVGKDTQYFGPGTRLTVL.